A selection of T cell receptor beta chains follows, all from one sample in a study of blood T cell repertoires in COVID-19. Only in-frame clones appear in the TCRdb table, and some are missing; sequencing was by immunoSEQ multiplex PCR. Of 25,000 to 30,000 clones in the sample, 80% to 85% are singletons; the top ten hold roughly 9.8%. Sequenced input: peripheral blood. Every receptor here comes from a man older than 75 with active COVID-19. Both conserved end residues are part of each CDR3. Where a row states a size, it is once, few, many or the class of an expanded clone; other rows omit it.

j_call	clone_size	v_call	cdr3_aa
TRBJ2-3	NA	TRBV29-1	CSAEEGTDTQYF
TRBJ2-2	NA	TRBV9	CASSAVANTGELFF
TRBJ1-2	once	TRBV7-9	CASSFAGDGYTF
TRBJ2-2	NA	TRBV28	CASSSAGTANTGELFF
TRBJ2-7	NA	TRBV3-1/TRBV3-2	CASSQQWYEQYF
TRBJ2-1	NA	TRBV7-2	CASSSGTGNEQFF
TRBJ1-3	NA	TRBV19	CASSTRSGNTIYF
TRBJ2-7	NA	TRBV29-1	CSVEDSAGPTYEQYF
TRBJ2-1	NA	TRBV6-5	CASRFTGDNEQFF
TRBJ2-1	NA	TRBV6-5	CASRRLSYNEQFF
TRBJ2-5	NA	TRBV7-3	CASSLTRYQETQYF
TRBJ2-3	NA	TRBV7-2	CASTPGTGGPDTQYF
TRBJ2-5	NA	TRBV11-2	CASSLDVGQGGGETQYF
TRBJ2-3	NA	TRBV7-2	CASSLWGRGGPGDTQYF
TRBJ2-1	NA	TRBV30	CAWSVRAGTSQFF
TRBJ1-3	once	TRBV6-5	CATRQGHSGNTIYF
TRBJ2-3	once	TRBV18	CASSPPSAGGVSDTQYF
TRBJ1-5	once	TRBV11-2	CASSLGGKQPQHF
TRBJ2-7	NA	TRBV5-5	CASSLEEGRYEQYF
TRBJ1-1	NA	TRBV20-1	CSVRMNTEAFF